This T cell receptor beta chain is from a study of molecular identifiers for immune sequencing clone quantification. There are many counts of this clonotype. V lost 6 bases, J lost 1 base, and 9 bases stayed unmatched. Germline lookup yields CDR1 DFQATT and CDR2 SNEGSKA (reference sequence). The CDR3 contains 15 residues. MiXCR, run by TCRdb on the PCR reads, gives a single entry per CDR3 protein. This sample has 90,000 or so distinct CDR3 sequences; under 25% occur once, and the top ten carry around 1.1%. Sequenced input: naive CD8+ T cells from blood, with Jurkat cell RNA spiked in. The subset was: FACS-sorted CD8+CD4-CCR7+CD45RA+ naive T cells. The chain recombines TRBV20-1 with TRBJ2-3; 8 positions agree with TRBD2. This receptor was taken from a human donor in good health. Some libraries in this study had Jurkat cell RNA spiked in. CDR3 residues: CSALLRGGGTDTQYF. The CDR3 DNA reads TGCAGTGCCCTCCTTCGGGGGGGGGGCACAGATACGCAGTATTTT.